A single sample gave rise to the 17 T cell receptor beta chains below, sequenced in a study of cytomegalovirus exposure and HLA in healthy donors. PCR amplification relied on 60 Vbeta primers (plus 13 Jbeta primers). Generated by immunoSEQ multiplex PCR, the TCRdb table keeps only in-frame clones and is missing some. The sample yields some 180,000 clones, roughly four fifths seen once. The sequenced sample consisted of PBMCs. The receptors shown here come from a man younger than 45 in good health and CMV-seronegative.

The chain uses TRBV11-1 and TRBJ1-1, with D unclear. The ends were cut back, 1 base at V and 6 bases at J, with 12 bases in the middle. The CDR3 consists of 14 residues. Germline loops: CDR1 SGHAT, CDR2 FQDESV (reference sequence). The CDR3 loop reads CASSLVAGRPEAFF. The CDR3 nucleotides are TGTGCCAGCAGCTTAGTGGCTGGCCGCCCTGAAGCTTTCTTT.

This clone turned up a few times. The chain recombines TRBV19 with TRBJ2-1; TRBD1 agrees at 7 bases. Trimming removed 6 bases from V and 5 bases from J; junction bases left unmatched: 10. The CDR3 contains 15 residues. Germline V gene sequence: CDR1 LNHDA, CDR2 SQIVND (reference sequence). CDR3 nucleotide sequence: TGTGCCAGTAGACGACAGGGTAATAAGGACAATGAGCAGTTCTTC. Its translation: CASRRQGNKDNEQFF. Supplemented by reference TRBV19 and TRBJ2-1, the full variable domain reads DGGITQSPKYLFRKEGQNVTLSCEQNLNHDAMYWYRQDPGQGLRLIYYSQIVNDFQKGDIAEGYSVSREKKESFPLTVTSAQKNPTAFYLCASRRQGNKDNEQFFGPGTRLTVL.

The CDR3 loop reads CAWSVLGFAGKGKNIQYF. In nucleotides, the CDR3 is TGTGCCTGGAGTGTACTTGGGTTCGCGGGAAAGGGCAAAAACATTCAGTACTTC. The chain carries TRBV30 and TRBJ2-4; TRBD2 is a possible D gene (6 bases). CDR1 GTSNPN and CDR2 SVGIG come from the germline V gene (reference sequence). Trimming shortened V by 0 bases and J by 3 bases, and 21 bases separated the two germline ends. This CDR3 is 18 amino acids long.

This clone was seen just once. The genes are TRBV5-1 and TRBJ1-1; 11 bases line up with TRBD1. CDR3 size: 15 residues. Unmatched junction bases numbered 4, after V lost 2 bases and J lost 4 bases. Germline assignment: CDR1 SGHRS and CDR2 YFSETQ. The CDR3 here is CASSLGQGATTEAFF. In nucleotides, the CDR3 is TGCGCCAGCAGCTTAGGACAGGGGGCGACCACTGAAGCTTTCTTT.

This sequence joins TRBV5-1 and TRBJ1-2; D gene ambiguous. V dropped 0 bases and J dropped 0 bases, with 6 bases sitting between them. CDR1 and CDR2 (germline): SGHRS, YFSETQ. The CDR3 has 14 residues. CDR3 loop: CASSLVSANYGYTF. DNA of the CDR3: TGCGCCAGCAGCTTGGTTTCAGCTAACTATGGCTACACCTTC.

The CDR3 loop reads CASSSRDRGLNGYTF. The CDR3 nucleotides are TGTGCCAGCAGCTCCCGGGACAGGGGCCTTAATGGCTACACCTTC. The chain combines TRBV7-9 with TRBJ1-2; 10 bases map to TRBD1. This CDR3 has 15 amino acids. Trimming cost V 4 bases and J 6 bases; bases outside gene matches: 8. Germline CDR1 is SEHNR and CDR2 is FQNEAQ (reference sequence).

V gene TRBV10-1 combines with J gene TRBJ1-5, with D perhaps TRBD1 (5 bases). V was trimmed by 6 bases and J by 3 bases, leaving 9 bases between them. Germline V CDR1 and CDR2: WNHNN, SYGVQD (reference sequence). The CDR3 sequence is 13 residues long. The CDR3 DNA reads as TGCGCCAGCAGACGACAGAACAATCAGCCCCAGCATTTT. This translates into CASRRQNNQPQHF.

V gene TRBV7-3 combines with J gene TRBJ1-1; D possibly corresponds to TRBD1 (6 bases). This CDR3 is built from 18 residues. V lost 2 bases and J lost 2, with 21 bases in between. Germline CDR1 SGHTA, CDR2 FQGTGA. Written as DNA, the CDR3 is TGTGCCAGCAGCTTACGATCGACGCAGGGCAGGGGAAACACTGAAGCTTTCTTT. Protein sequence: CASSLRSTQGRGNTEAFF.

The rearrangement uses TRBV9 and TRBJ2-2, with 7 bases that match TRBD1. Germline V gene lookup returns CDR1 SGDLS and CDR2 YYNGEE. The junction had 4 bases not matched to a gene; V was cut back by 1 base and J by 1 base. CDR3 length: 16 amino acids. CDR3 loop: CASSVLTGVNTGELFF. CDR3 nucleotides: TGTGCCAGCAGCGTATTAACAGGGGTGAACACCGGGGAGCTGTTTTTT.

This clone turned up a few times. V is TRBV19 and J is TRBJ2-5, with TRBD1 matching over 8 bases. Germline CDR1 is LNHDA and CDR2 is SQIVND (reference sequence). The length of the CDR3 is 14 residues. Unmatched junction bases numbered 6, after V lost 7 bases and J lost 2 bases. The CDR3 coding sequence is TGTGCCAGTATGGGAACAGGGGGACAAGAGACCCAGTACTTC. Translation: CASMGTGGQETQYF.

V is TRBV7-9 and J is TRBJ1-4; possible D gene TRBD1, 5 bases. This CDR3 has 19 amino acids. V was pared by 5 bases and J by 0 bases, with 22 bases between. The germline CDR1 and CDR2 sequences are SEHNR and FQNEAQ (reference sequence). CDR3 bases: TGTGCCAGCAGCCAAACACGGACAACCAATCTAGCAACTAATGAAAAACTGTTTTTT. It is translated as CASSQTRTTNLATNEKLFF.

The V and J genes are TRBV9 and TRBJ2-1; TRBD2 agrees at 11 bases. V lost 0 bases to trimming and J lost 8 bases; unmatched junction nucleotides: 4. This CDR3 contains 15 residues. Germline-derived CDR1 and CDR2 are SGDLS and YYNGEE. CDR3 in DNA: TGTGCCAGCAGCGTAGAACTAGCGGGAGTTTATGAGCAGTTCTTC. Amino acid sequence: CASSVELAGVYEQFF.

In its sample, this clone was seen once. This CDR3 is also generated by other DNA sequences in the sample. The rearrangement uses TRBV18 and TRBJ1-1; 8 positions match TRBD1. The CDR3 spans 14 residues. Germline values: CDR1 KGHSH, CDR2 LQKENI. V trimming: 4 bases; J trimming: 2 bases; junction bases outside the gene matches: 3. In DNA, the CDR3 is TGTGCCAGCTCACGCGGACAGGGAAACACTGAAGCTTTCTTT. It is translated as CASSRGQGNTEAFF.

CDR3 DNA: TGCGCCAGCACAGGGATGAACACCGGGGAGCTGTTTTTT. It codes for CASTGMNTGELFF. V usage is TRBV5-1 and J usage is TRBJ2-2, with D tentatively TRBD1 (5 bases). This CDR3 region has 13 residues. Germline V gene lookup returns CDR1 SGHRS and CDR2 YFSETQ. Trimming removed 6 bases at V and 1 base at J, with 7 bases between.

The chain employs TRBV30 and TRBJ1-1; a possible D gene is TRBD1 (6 bases). The germline gives CDR1 GTSNPN, CDR2 SVGIG (reference sequence). Deletions cut 2 bases from V and 6 bases from J, with 13 bases between. The CDR3 is 13 residues long. The CDR3 spells CAWSRLRGAEAFF. The CDR3 bases are TGTGCCTGGAGTCGGCTCAGGGGAGCTGAAGCTTTCTTT.

This sequence joins TRBV28 and TRBJ2-7; TRBD1 agrees at 12 bases. With 6 bases clipped from V and 4 bases from J, the junction kept 10 bases outside the gene matches. CDR1 is MDHEN and CDR2 is SYDVKM in the germline V gene. The CDR3 consists of 16 residues. CDR3 sequence reads: CASRGTGGGDFYEQYF. The CDR3 DNA reads as TGTGCCAGCAGGGGGACAGGGGGCGGGGATTTTTACGAGCAGTACTTC.

This clone has only one observation. The rearrangement links TRBV29-1 to TRBJ2-5; 8 bases match TRBD1. Judging by the DNA end, TRBJ2-7 fits better; the J call may be wrong. The CDR3 has 16 amino acids. CDR1 is SQVTM, CDR2 ANQGSEA, per germline. The CDR3 loop is CSVEGGQERPFYEQYF. The DNA of the CDR3 is TGCAGCGTTGAAGGGGGACAGGAGAGGCCCTTCTACGAGCAGTACTTC.